Detailed here is one TCR beta chain. Using immunoSEQ multiplex PCR, the repertoire was profiled, and TCRdb retains in-frame clones only, with some absent. The sample shows about 46,000 clones, 88% of them seen only once. The sample originates from a study of control samples from healthy donors and cancer patients. The CDR3 is 16 amino acids. The J segment lost 0 bases and the V segment lost 2 bases, leaving 6 bases of the junction unmatched. Germline assignment: CDR1 SGHDT and CDR2 YYEEEE. The chain couples TRBV5-6 to TRBJ2-7; 9 bases line up with TRBD1. The TCR was taken from a man aged 50-59 years with head and neck cancer. Sequencing was done on a sample of PBMCs. CDR3 protein: CASSFRAGQGSYEQYF. In nucleotides, the CDR3 is TGTGCCAGCAGCTTCCGGGCGGGACAGGGCTCCTACGAGCAGTACTTC.